The 22 T cell receptor beta chains reported below all come from one sample, sequenced in a study of T-cell reconstitution after alpha-beta-depleted transplantation in children. Unique molecular identifiers were incorporated during preparation of the TCRbeta library. TCRdb independently ran MiXCR on the PCR reads; one entry per CDR3 protein. The repertoire holds 200,000 or so distinct CDR3 sequences, about 8.7% seen once, with 35% to 45% in the top ten. The input for sequencing was PBMCs, mostly from graft donor cells, taken 360 days after TCRalphabeta/CD19-depleted stem cell transplant. These receptors all come from a male patient between 2 and 10 years old who had a stem cell transplant for acute myeloid leukemia, so the T cells may come from the graft donor.

This clonotype was observed at least ten times. This chain uses TRBV5-1 with TRBJ1-1; D may be TRBD1 (5 bases). This CDR3 has 13 residues. V was cut by 4 bases and J by 1 base, with 8 bases left in between. The V gene's germline CDR1 is SGHRS and CDR2 YFSETQ. The CDR3 protein is CASSLGTNTEAFF. DNA for the CDR3: TGCGCCAGCAGCCTCGGGACGAACACTGAAGCTTTCTTT.

This clonotype turned up a few times. The V gene is TRBV20-1, the J gene TRBJ2-3; 7 bases line up with TRBD2. Trimming cost V 6 bases and J 2 bases; bases outside gene matches: 5. The germline V gene encodes CDR1 DFQATT and CDR2 SNEGSKA (reference sequence). This CDR3 region has 13 residues. The CDR3 nucleotides read TGCAGTGCCCGGGGGGTTTCCACAGATACGCAGTATTTT. Its protein product is CSARGVSTDTQYF.

There are many counts of this clonotype. A junction end diverges from the germline sequence, so it may reflect a read error. This rearrangement joins TRBV12-3 or TRBV12-4 to TRBJ2-1; no firm D call. CDR3 length equals 15 residues. CDR3 DNA: TGCGCCAGCAGCTTAGGCGTGAGCTCCTACAATGAGCAGTTCTTC. Translated: CASSLGVSSYNEQFF.

In its sample, this clonotype was seen a few times. The rearrangement joins TRBV12-3 or TRBV12-4 to TRBJ1-5; D is uncertain. Trimming removed 8 bases at V and 2 bases at J, with 16 bases between. This CDR3 is built from 15 residues. CDR3 amino acids: CASWSEGRGNQPQHF. CDR3 DNA: TGTGCCAGCTGGAGTGAGGGCAGAGGCAATCAGCCCCAGCATTTT.

The chain links TRBV6-1 to TRBJ2-3, with 10 bases fitting TRBD1. The V gene end was trimmed by 4 bases and the J gene end by 2 bases; junction bases not matched to a gene: 6. CDR3 length: 16 residues. CDR1 is MNHNS, CDR2 SASEGT, per germline. The CDR3 reads CASSAAGTGVTDTQYF. The CDR3 DNA is TGTGCCAGCAGTGCAGCCGGGACAGGGGTCACAGATACGCAGTATTTT.

This clonotype was counted at least ten times. The gene calls are TRBV28 and TRBJ1-5; no firm D call. The CDR3 contains 15 residues. The V gene's germline CDR1 is MDHEN and CDR2 SYDVKM. Trimming removed 1 base from V and 5 bases from J, with 12 bases in between. Written as DNA, the CDR3 is TGTGCCAGCAGTTTATCAGCCTTCAGTGATCAGCCCCAGCATTTT. Protein: CASSLSAFSDQPQHF. Together with reference TRBV28 and TRBJ1-5, the CDR3 gives the full variable domain: DVKVTQSSRYLVKRTGEKVFLECVQDMDHENMFWYRQDPGLGLRLIYFSYDVKMKEKGDIPEGYSVSREKKERFSLILESASTNQTSMYLCASSLSAFSDQPQHFGDGTRLSIL.

This clonotype has at least ten counts. One end of the junction is discordant with germline, which a read error may explain. This chain links TRBV29-1 with TRBJ1-5, with a tentative D call TRBD1 (6 bases). The germline V gene encodes CDR1 SQVTM and CDR2 ANQGSEA. The CDR3 contains 14 residues. The CDR3 loop is CSANSQGRKQPQHF. CDR3 nucleotides: TGCAGCGCTAATTCACAGGGCCGCAAGCAGCCCCAGCATTTT.

The chain carries TRBV9 and TRBJ2-5, with 12 bases fitting TRBD2. Looked up from germline, CDR1 is SGDLS and CDR2 is YYNGEE. The CDR3 is 16 amino acids. The junction had 1 base not matched to a gene; V was cut back by 0 bases and J by 1 base. CDR3 nucleotide sequence: TGTGCCAGCAGCGTAGGGACTAGCGGGGTCCAAGAGACCCAGTACTTC. Its protein is CASSVGTSGVQETQYF.

The chain employs TRBV24-1 and TRBJ1-1; tentative D call: TRBD1 (5 bases). The CDR3 is made up of 12 amino acids. The germline gives CDR1 KGHDR, CDR2 SFDVKD. Trimming cost V 3 bases and J 10 bases, with 11 bases left between them. The chain's CDR3 is CATSDSQGRAFF. CDR3 sequence (DNA): TGTGCCACCAGTGATAGTCAGGGTAGAGCTTTCTTT.

The table lists this clonotype with many counts. V is TRBV4-1 and J is TRBJ2-4, with 7 bases matching TRBD1. The germline CDR1 and CDR2 sequences are MGHRA and YSYEKL. V was clipped by 4 bases and J by 4 bases; unmatched bases: 7. This CDR3 contains 15 residues. The CDR3 sequence: CASSLRDSEKNIQYF. Here the CDR3 DNA reads TGCGCCAGCAGCCTCCGGGACAGCGAGAAAAACATTCAGTACTTC.

The V call is TRBV20-1, the J call TRBJ2-7; D gene uncertain. Trimming took off 0 bases at V and 4 bases at J, with 13 bases between the two ends. The CDR3 is 14 amino acids. Germline V gives CDR1 DFQATT, CDR2 SNEGSKA (reference sequence). CDR3 loop: CSARDAASPYEQYF. The CDR3 region has the DNA TGCAGTGCTAGAGATGCGGCCAGCCCTTACGAGCAGTACTTC.

The chain links TRBV11-3 to TRBJ2-3, with D tentatively TRBD1 (5 bases). Germline lookup yields CDR1 SGHNT and CDR2 YENEEA. CDR3 length: 15 residues. Trimming removed 0 bases at V and 0 bases at J, with 7 bases between. CDR3 amino acids: CASSLEGPSTDTQYF. CDR3 bases: TGTGCCAGCAGCTTAGAGGGGCCCAGCACAGATACGCAGTATTTT.

The rearrangement links TRBV20-1 to TRBJ1-2; D not resolved. Trimming removed 0 bases from V and 2 bases from J, with 7 bases in between. This CDR3 has 13 amino acids. Germline V gene lookup returns CDR1 DFQATT and CDR2 SNEGSKA (reference sequence). The CDR3 coding sequence is TGCAGTGCTAGAGAGGGGTTAAACTATGGCTACACCTTC. It is translated as CSAREGLNYGYTF.

This sequence joins TRBV18 and TRBJ1-1; 10 positions match TRBD1. The CDR3 length is 14 residues. With 6 bases clipped from V and 10 bases from J, the junction kept 11 bases outside the gene matches. Germline lookup yields CDR1 KGHSH and CDR2 LQKENI. The CDR3 spells CASSIMDRGTRAFF. The DNA of the CDR3 is TGTGCCAGCTCCATAATGGACAGGGGGACAAGAGCTTTCTTT.

This clonotype was seen only a few times. The chain's CDR3 is CASSWGLAGGPGDTQYF. CDR3 nucleotides: TGTGCCAGCAGCTGGGGACTAGCGGGAGGGCCAGGGGATACGCAGTATTTT. This rearrangement joins TRBV7-2 to TRBJ2-3, with 16 bases identical to TRBD2. V shed 4 bases and J 6 bases; nucleotides not matched to a gene: 7. Per germline, CDR1 SGHTA and CDR2 FQGNSA. The CDR3 sequence is 17 residues long. Combining the CDR3 with reference TRBV7-2 and TRBJ2-3 gives the whole variable domain GAGVSQSPSNKVTEKGKDVELRCDPISGHTALYWYRQSLGQGLEFLIYFQGNSAPDKSGLPSDRFSAERTGGSVSTLTIQRTQQEDSAVYLCASSWGLAGGPGDTQYFGPGTRLTVL.

This clonotype showed up just a few times. This sequence joins TRBV15 and TRBJ1-5; no reliable D call. Germline CDR1 LNHNV, CDR2 YYDKDF (reference sequence). The CDR3 runs 15 residues. Between the trimmed V and J ends, which lost 1 base and 2 bases, there was a span of 9 bases. The CDR3 DNA reads as TGTGCCACCAGCAGAGGCCAGGCACGCAATCAGCCCCAGCATTTT. Translated: CATSRGQARNQPQHF.

This clonotype was found many times. The chain has TRBV10-3 and TRBJ2-1; TRBD2 matches at 13 bases. Trimming cost V 8 bases and J 8 bases; bases outside gene matches: 6. Germline assignment: CDR1 ENHRY and CDR2 SYGVKD. CDR3 length: 14 amino acids. CDR3 nucleotide sequence: TGTGCCATCCGAGGACTAGCGGGAGACGATGAGCAGTTCTTC. This codes for CAIRGLAGDDEQFF.

This clonotype was recorded a few times. The chain joins TRBV25-1 to TRBJ2-5, with unresolved D. In germline, CDR1 is MGHDK, CDR2 SYGVNS. The CDR3 consists of 12 residues. The V end lost 5 bases, the J end lost 5 bases, and 9 bases lay between the germline ends. DNA of the CDR3: TGTGCCAGCAGTAAGCCCGGGGAGACCCAGTACTTC. It translates to CASSKPGETQYF.

This clonotype was found a few times. The CDR3 nucleotides read TGTGCCACTGGGCAGGGGGGTTCCTACGAGCAGTACGTC. Its protein is CATGQGGSYEQYV. V and J are TRBV10-3 and TRBJ2-7; D may be TRBD1 (7 bases). CDR3 size: 13 residues. V dropped 10 bases and J dropped 1 base, with 14 bases sitting between them. Germline V gene sequence: CDR1 ENHRY, CDR2 SYGVKD.

This clonotype was seen only a few times. V usage is TRBV2 and J usage is TRBJ2-2; D tentatively fits TRBD1 or TRBD2 (5 bases each). Germline V gene sequence: CDR1 SNHLY, CDR2 FYNNEI. V was cut by 6 bases and J by 4 bases, with 9 bases left in between. The CDR3 covers 13 residues. This chain's CDR3 is CASRWDGTGELFF. CDR3 sequence (DNA): TGTGCCAGCAGATGGGACGGCACCGGGGAGCTGTTTTTT.

In its sample, this clonotype was seen once. This chain uses TRBV7-3 with TRBJ2-1, with 12 bases aligning to TRBD2. CDR3 length: 17 residues. The ends lost 2 bases at V and 12 bases at J; junction bases unmatched: 14. CDR1 SGHTA and CDR2 FQGTGA come from the germline V gene. CDR3 nucleotide sequence: TGTGCCAGCAGCTTAGGGACTAAGGCTAGCGGGAGGGTTCGGCAGTTCTTC. It encodes CASSLGTKASGRVRQFF.

This clonotype was recorded at least ten times. This rearrangement joins TRBV20-1 to TRBJ2-1; 10 bases line up with TRBD2. This CDR3 is built from 15 residues. The V and J ends lost 6 bases and 4 bases, in that order; junction bases with no gene match: 9. Per the germline V gene, CDR1 is DFQATT and CDR2 is SNEGSKA (reference sequence). CDR3 in amino acids: CSALKAGGAYNEQFF. The CDR3 DNA reads as TGCAGTGCCTTAAAAGCGGGAGGGGCGTACAATGAGCAGTTCTTC.